The sequence of this T cell receptor (beta chain) was determined in a study of regulatory T cells in long-lasting Graves disease. Germline V CDR1 and CDR2: ENHRY, SYGVKD. This CDR3 is 13 amino acids long. The V end was cut by 6 bases, the J end by 3 bases, with 9 bases between. Investigators prepared the TCR beta libraries by applying iRepertoire HTBI primers and Arm-PCR of CDR3 regions. TCRdb re-analysed the multiplex PCR reads in MiXCR, keeping a single row per CDR3 protein. This sample has more than 350,000 distinct CDR3 sequences, with 20% to 25% found just once. Remarks on this clonotype: Antigen: not known.

The time point is: persistent/refractory GD, antithyroid drugs over 5 years with positive TRAb. The TCR library was prepared using RNA isolated from PBMCs. Whole-study findings and limits: Persistent patients shared more public clonotypes (about 2,900) than new patients (more than 900). Lower TCR diversity was seen in persistent Graves' patients than in newly diagnosed ones.

Sequences were derived from peripheral blood mononuclear cells (PBMCs), sampled when the disease was refractory, from a patient treated with antithyroid drugs. This receptor was obtained from a female donor with Graves disease. This sequence joins TRBV10-3 and TRBJ2-4; weak D call: TRBD2 (5 bases). The CDR3 nucleotides read TGTGCCATCAGCTCGGGGATCAAAAACATTCAGTACTTC. This gives the protein CAISSGIKNIQYF.